There are many counts of the clone carrying this T cell receptor (beta chain). Its antigen is unknown. This specimen comes from a study of T cells after yellow fever vaccination. Study background: Where fractions had low cell numbers, libraries were prepared from them with the SMART-Seq v4 Ultra Low Input RNA kit.

Notes on the study in general: Once the booster was given, most primary-vaccination clones reappeared, at approximately 97% for CD4 and over 75% for CD8.

Trimming took 2 bases from V and 11 from J, leaving 18 bases between them. This CDR3 contains 14 residues. Germline loops: CDR1 LGHDT, CDR2 YNNKEL (reference sequence). The study made its TCR cDNA through 5'RACE template switching. That step introduced a universal primer site along with UMIs. TCRdb fed the 5' RACE reads into MiXCR, producing one record per CDR3 protein. The table records 300,000 to 350,000 distinct CDR3 sequences, 4% to 5.5% of them present only once. This chain joins TRBV3-1 and TRBJ1-1; D unclear. Here the sequenced sample was PBMCs, taken 15 days after the yellow fever booster vaccination. The receptor was derived from a man between 18 and 35 years old who received the YFV17D yellow fever vaccine. The DNA of the CDR3 is TGTGCCAGCAGCCAAAGGGCCCAGGACGCTGGGGCTTTCTTT. Translation: CASSQRAQDAGAFF.